The 12 T cell receptor beta chains below come from one sample, sequenced in a study of T cells after posttransplantation cyclophosphamide. Only in-frame clones appear in the TCRdb table, and some are missing; sequencing was by immunoSEQ multiplex PCR. This sample has approximately 18,000 clones, with less than 85% found just once. Sequencing used memory CD4+ T cells sorted from blood. All receptors come from a man aged 30-40 years in good health and a related stem cell transplant donor.

V and J are TRBV15 and TRBJ2-5; weak D call: TRBD1 (6 bases). This CDR3 spans 13 amino acids. The germline V gene has CDR1 LNHNV and CDR2 YYDKDF (reference sequence). The ends were cut back, 0 bases at V and 5 bases at J, with 7 bases in the middle. In DNA, the CDR3 is TGTGCCACCAGCAGAGACCAGGGGGAGACCCAGTACTTC. This encodes CATSRDQGETQYF.

V is TRBV19 and J is TRBJ2-2; no firm D call. Germline lookup yields CDR1 LNHDA and CDR2 SQIVND (reference sequence). The CDR3 has 12 amino acids. The V end was cut by 3 bases, the J end by 8 bases, with 7 bases between. CDR3 in amino acids: CASSISLGELFF. In DNA, the CDR3 is TGTGCCAGTAGTATTAGTTTGGGGGAGCTGTTTTTT.

V is TRBV11-2 and J is TRBJ1-5; weak D call: TRBD1 (6 bases). With 3 bases removed from V and 5 bases from J, the gap between germline ends came to 8 bases. Per germline, CDR1 SGHAT and CDR2 FQNNGV. The length of the CDR3 is 13 residues. The CDR3 loop is CASSLDSDQPQHF. CDR3 coding DNA: TGTGCCAGCAGCTTGGACAGCGATCAGCCCCAGCATTTT.

This chain connects TRBV19 to TRBJ1-5; the D is unclear. CDR1 LNHDA and CDR2 SQIVND come from the germline V gene (reference sequence). Between the trimmed V and J ends, which lost 7 bases and 0 bases, there was a span of 16 bases. The CDR3 extends over 16 amino acids. CDR3 sequence reads: CASNQARSDSNQPQHF. CDR3 nucleotide sequence: TGTGCCAGTAATCAAGCGAGAAGTGATAGCAATCAGCCCCAGCATTTT.

V and J are TRBV9 and TRBJ1-4; TRBD1 matches at 9 bases. The CDR3 has 16 residues. Germline CDR1 SGDLS, CDR2 YYNGEE. V lost 0 bases and J lost 4; bases outside the gene matches: 4. In DNA form, the CDR3 reads TGTGCCAGCAGCGTAGGGTCGGGACAGGGTAATGAAAAACTGTTTTTT. This gives the protein CASSVGSGQGNEKLFF.

CDR3 region: CASSLVLGGGQAFF. DNA of the CDR3: TGTGCCAGCAGCTTGGTACTCGGGGGGGGTCAAGCTTTCTTT. The chain uses TRBV5-5 and TRBJ1-1; TRBD1 might be the D (5 bases). Deletions cut 0 bases from V and 9 bases from J, with 15 bases between. The V gene's germline CDR1 is SGHKS and CDR2 YYEKEE (reference sequence). The CDR3 has 14 residues.

The chain carries TRBV7-8 and TRBJ2-7; perhaps TRBD1 as D (6 bases). The germline CDR1 and CDR2 sequences are SGHVS and FQNEAQ. V was cut by 5 bases and J by 6 bases, with 8 bases left in between. CDR3 length equals 11 residues. The CDR3 sequence: CASSRRGEQYF. In DNA form, the CDR3 reads TGTGCCAGCAGCCGCAGGGGCGAGCAGTACTTC.

The chain has TRBV15 and TRBJ2-2, with D possibly being TRBD1 (6 bases). The germline CDR1 and CDR2 sequences are LNHNV and YYDKDF (reference sequence). The ends were cut back, 1 base at V and 3 bases at J, with 9 bases in the middle. The CDR3 loop spans 15 amino acids. The CDR3 loop reads CATSRGDTDTGELFF. In DNA form, the CDR3 reads TGTGCCACCAGCAGAGGGGACACGGACACCGGGGAGCTGTTTTTT.

With regard to this clone: A junction end diverges from the germline sequence, so it may reflect a read error. V usage is TRBV27 and J usage is TRBJ2-7; D may be TRBD2 (5 bases). CDR3 length: 15 residues. Per germline, CDR1 MNHEY and CDR2 SMNVEV (reference sequence). CDR3 sequence reads: CASGFHPGRDYEQYF. The CDR3 DNA follows: TGTGCCAGCGGTTTCCATCCCGGCCGGGACTACGAGCAGTACTTC.

This sequence joins TRBV19 and TRBJ1-5; D may be TRBD1 (6 bases). The CDR3 totals 14 residues. Germline V lookup: CDR1 LNHDA, CDR2 SQIVND (reference sequence). V lost 7 bases to trimming and J lost 3 bases, with 13 bases between them. The CDR3 is CASNGQGFNQPQHF. CDR3 bases: TGTGCCAGTAATGGCCAGGGGTTCAATCAGCCCCAGCATTTT.

The chain's CDR3 is CASSEAIHREQYF. The CDR3 nucleotides are TGTGCCAGCAGTGAAGCGATCCACCGGGAGCAGTACTTC. The gene calls are TRBV6-1 and TRBJ2-7, with unresolved D. The CDR3 is 13 residues long. Trimming took 0 bases from V and 7 from J, leaving 10 bases between them. Germline V gene data show CDR1 as MNHNS and CDR2 as SASEGT.

This chain's CDR3 is CASSQEETGGTDTQYF. The CDR3 region has the DNA TGTGCCAGCAGCCAAGAAGAGACAGGGGGAACAGATACGCAGTATTTT. The chain carries TRBV4-2 and TRBJ2-3, with 9 bases that match TRBD1. Germline trimming cut 0 bases from V and 3 bases from J; bases unmatched to any gene: 4. In germline, CDR1 is LGHNA, CDR2 YNFKEQ. The CDR3 totals 16 residues.